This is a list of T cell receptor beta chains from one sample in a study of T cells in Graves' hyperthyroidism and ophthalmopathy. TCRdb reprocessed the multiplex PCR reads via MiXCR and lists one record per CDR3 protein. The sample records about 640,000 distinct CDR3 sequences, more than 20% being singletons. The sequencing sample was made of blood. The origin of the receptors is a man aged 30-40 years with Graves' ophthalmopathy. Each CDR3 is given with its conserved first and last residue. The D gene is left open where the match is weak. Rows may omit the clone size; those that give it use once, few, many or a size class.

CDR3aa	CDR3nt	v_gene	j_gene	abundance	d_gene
CASSQEPSGGNTGELFF	TGCGCCAGCAGCCAAGAACCTAGCGGAGGTAACACCGGGGAGCTGTTTTTT	TRBV4-3	TRBJ2-2	.	TRBD2
CASSYGRVSSYEQYF	TGTGCCAGCAGTTACGGTCGGGTGAGCTCCTACGAGCAGTACTTC	TRBV6-8	TRBJ2-7	.	.
CASSQVPGRMETQYF	TGCGCCAGCAGCCAAGTTCCGGGGAGGATGGAGACCCAGTACTTC	TRBV4-1	TRBJ2-5	few	.
CAWSPGGSQPQHF	TGTGCCTGGAGTCCGGGAGGTAGCCAGCCCCAGCATTTT	TRBV30	TRBJ1-5	many	.
CSASAVVAVNNEQFF	TGCAGTGCTAGCGCCGTGGTAGCGGTAAACAATGAGCAGTTCTTC	TRBV20-1	TRBJ2-1	.	.
CASSEWGVSYEQYF	TGTGCCAGCAGTGAATGGGGAGTCTCCTACGAGCAGTACTTC	TRBV6-4	TRBJ2-7	few	.
CASSGTSDSYEQYF	TGTGCCAGCAGCGGGACTAGCGACTCCTACGAGCAGTACTTC	TRBV28	TRBJ2-7	.	TRBD2
CASSARTGSTDTQYF	TGTGCCAGCTCAGCGCGGACAGGCAGCACAGATACGCAGTATTTT	TRBV18	TRBJ2-3	many	TRBD1
CASSLHGTSQETQYF	TGTGCCAGCAGCTTGCACGGGACCTCCCAGGAGACCCAGTACTTC	TRBV5-1	TRBJ2-5	.	.
CASTLMISNQPQHF	TGTGCCAGTACCCTGATGATTAGCAATCAGCCCCAGCATTTT	TRBV19	TRBJ1-5	.	.
CASTAESSYNEQFF	TGTGCCAGCACGGCGGAAAGCTCCTACAATGAGCAGTTCTTC	TRBV2	TRBJ2-1	many	.
CASSALGGDNNEQFF	TGCGCCAGCAGCGCTCTGGGGGGGGACAACAATGAGCAGTTCTTC	TRBV5-1	TRBJ2-1	many	.
CASSLNAGQYQETQYF	TGTGCCAGCAGCTTGAACGCAGGGCAGTACCAAGAGACCCAGTACTTC	TRBV5-5	TRBJ2-5	few	.
CATSDAGAGANVLTF	TGTGCCACCAGTGACGCGGGGGCTGGGGCCAACGTCCTGACTTTC	TRBV24-1	TRBJ2-6	.	TRBD2
CASRRTGPTEAFF	TGCGCCAGCAGAAGGACAGGGCCCACTGAAGCTTTCTTT	TRBV5-1	TRBJ1-1	many	TRBD1
CASSLGSLAVYNEQFF	TGTGCCAGCAGTTTAGGGAGCCTAGCGGTGTACAATGAGCAGTTCTTC	TRBV12-3/TRBV12-4	TRBJ2-1	many	TRBD2
CASSLIKGGWKTQYF	TGTGCCAGCAGTTTAATTAAAGGGGGTTGGAAGACCCAGTACTTC	TRBV28	TRBJ2-5	many	.
CASSSVPGETQYF	TGTGCCAGCAGCTCGGTCCCGGGGGAGACCCAGTACTTC	TRBV12-3/TRBV12-4	TRBJ2-5	many	.
CASTLAGGDTQYF	TGTGCCAGCACGCTAGCGGGAGGAGATACGCAGTATTTT	TRBV7-8	TRBJ2-3	many	TRBD2
CASSTPQAGDYGYTF	TGTGCCAGTAGTACGCCACAGGCGGGAGACTATGGCTACACCTTC	TRBV19	TRBJ1-2	few	.
CASSQDRDSQVIF	TGTGCCAGCAGCCAAGATCGGGACAGCCAAGTGATCTTC	TRBV4-2	TRBJ2-1	once	TRBD1
CASSLDPLNTEAFF	TGCGCCAGCAGCTTGGACCCATTGAACACTGAAGCTTTCTTT	TRBV5-1	TRBJ1-1	many	.
CASSGTGRSGELFF	TGCGCCAGCTCGGGGACAGGGCGCTCCGGGGAGCTGTTTTTT	TRBV5-1	TRBJ2-2	.	TRBD1
CSVEDWDSSTGELFF	TGCAGCGTTGAAGATTGGGACAGCTCCACCGGGGAGCTGTTTTTT	TRBV29-1	TRBJ2-2	.	TRBD1
CASRLGQGTTETQYF	TGTGCCAGCAGATTGGGACAGGGGACCACGGAGACCCAGTACTTC	TRBV5-1	TRBJ2-5	few	TRBD1
CSVVSRHIQYF	TGCAGCGTTGTGTCGAGGCACATTCAGTACTTC	TRBV29-1	TRBJ2-4	.	.
CASSEALFGAGGKETQYF	TGTGCCAGCAGTGAAGCCCTCTTCGGGGCGGGAGGAAAAGAGACCCAGTACTTC	TRBV6-1	TRBJ2-5	few	TRBD2
CASSRAGGPPYEQYF	TGCGCCAGCAGCCGAGCGGGAGGGCCACCCTACGAGCAGTACTTC	TRBV5-1	TRBJ2-7	.	TRBD2
CASSLTSPLVICNEQFF	TGTGCCAGCAGTTTAACGTCACCCCTCGTAATCTGCAATGAGCAGTTCTTC	TRBV27	TRBJ2-1	.	.
CASSLAHQGKKYEQYF	TGTGCCAGCAGCTTAGCACATCAGGGGAAGAAATACGAGCAGTACTTC	TRBV7-8	TRBJ2-7	many	.
CATSDLRVYNEQFF	TGTGCCACCAGTGATTTAAGAGTGTACAATGAGCAGTTCTTC	TRBV24-1	TRBJ2-1	.	.
CASSAVAGTYEQYF	TGTGCCAGCAGTGCCGTAGCGGGAACCTACGAGCAGTACTTC	TRBV6-1	TRBJ2-7	many	TRBD2
CASSPPRGPNTEAFF	TGTGCCAGCAGCCCACCCCGGGGGCCGAACACTGAAGCTTTCTTT	TRBV7-9	TRBJ1-1	few	.
CASSQGQYSGNTIYF	TGTGCCAGCAGCCAAGGACAGTACTCTGGAAACACCATATATTTT	TRBV3-1	TRBJ1-3	.	.